This TCR beta chain was captured in a study of shared clonotypes between healthy human individuals. Study-level background: Donors had three CD4 naive, three CD4 memory, two CD8 naive and one CD8 memory plate apiece.

Each replicate PCR on the sorted subsets used 150 to 200 ng DNA (around 30,000 T cell genomes). Only in-frame clones appear in the TCRdb table, and some are missing; sequencing was by immunoSEQ multiplex PCR. Of 760,000 or so clones in the sample, about 97% were seen once. Study-level findings and limits: Large depth notwithstanding, sorted-subset sequencing proved incomplete by rarefaction.

Germline V gene lookup returns CDR1 SGHNT and CDR2 YYREEE (reference sequence). This CDR3 has 16 residues. Unmatched junction bases numbered 8, after V lost 5 bases and J lost 3 bases. As regards this clone: What it binds is unknown.

Terminally differentiated effector memory CD45RA+ cells were excluded by CCR7 positive selection of CD45RO-negative cells. The source material was naive CD8+ T cells sorted from blood. The J gene is TRBJ2-1, the V gene TRBV5-4; 10 positions agree with TRBD2. This TCR came from a man younger than 45 in good health. The DNA of the CDR3 is TGTGCCAGCAGGGACGGGGCTAGCGGGAGCTACAATGAGCAGTTCTTC. Its translation: CASRDGASGSYNEQFF. The full variable domain, with the rest looked up from reference TRBV5-4 and TRBJ2-1, is ETGVTQSPTHLIKTRGQQVTLRCSSQSGHNTVSWYQQALGQGPQFIFQYYREEENGRGNFPPRFSGLQFPNYSSELNVNALELDDSALYLCASRDGASGSYNEQFFGPGTRLTVL.